This TCR beta chain was recorded in a study of blood T cell repertoires in COVID-19. On the study more broadly: The United States, Italy and Spain provided the acute and convalescent COVID-19 samples. In each case, the material was cDNA or gDNA derived from T cells, B-cell-depleted T cells, or PBMCs.

In the study's own analysis: For nucleated cells, counts were estimated from reference gene primer amplification. Libraries were prepared by immunoSEQ multiplex PCR; TCRdb keeps only in-frame clonotypes and omits some of them. That table supplies the V and J calls and clone size; D and trimming were determined from the DNA. In the table there are 250,000 to 350,000 clones, about 91% of which are singletons. This receptor was taken from a woman aged 25-40 years who had recovered from COVID-19. The sequencing sample was made of peripheral blood.

The CDR3 region has the DNA TGTGCCAGCAGTTTCCTGCGGGGGGGCCAGGATGAGCAGTTCTTC. This encodes CASSFLRGGQDEQFF. This chain joins TRBV28 and TRBJ2-1, with 9 bases identical to TRBD2. The ends lost 3 bases at V and 8 bases at J; junction bases unmatched: 8. The germline V gene encodes CDR1 MDHEN and CDR2 SYDVKM. CDR3 size: 15 residues.